Detailed here is one TCR beta chain. Its binding antigen is unknown. Per-base qualities were not stored, and no clone one base away is much larger. These data come from a study of blood T cell repertoires in COVID-19 (dated by TCRdb to the early 2020s). For the wider study: Collaborator samples came from the United States, Italy and Spain and covered acute and convalescent phases of COVID-19. The repertoires were made available in a free public database intended to serve as a resource for research on the immune response to SARS-CoV-2. Where HLA class I and class II types were available, the types were taken from metadata supplied by the sample provider, not from assay-based typing. A de-identified subject ID, COVID-19 status, age in years and sex were almost always included in the sample metadata. The prospective study material was composed of cDNA or gDNA derived from T cells, B-cell-depleted T cells, or PBMCs. Samples were obtained from the ongoing ImmuneRACE study (first 160 participants) and from about 1,300 subjects provided by 6 global collaborators. The dataset comprised deeply sampled blood TCRbeta repertoires from subjects exposed to, actively infected with, or recovered from COVID-19.

The collaborating institutions used their own protocols to collect whole blood in K2EDTA tubes. Collaborator samples were shipped for TCRbeta analysis as frozen whole blood, isolated PBMCs, or DNA extracted from either sample type. Trimming at the junction amounts to 6 bases on V and 1 base on J, and the germline ends lie 18 bases apart. The CDR3 starts with the cysteine, ends with the phenylalanine, and has 16 residues. The entry retains the CDR3 DNA only, 48 bases that are in frame from base 1. The germline V gene encodes CDR1 MNHNY and CDR2 SVGAGI (reference sequence). The immunoSEQ Assay, a bias-controlled multiplex PCR, was used to amplify TCRbeta CDR3 regions from genomic DNA. In the authors' own workflow: The number of nucleated cells in each sample was estimated from the amplification of reference gene primers within the assay. Sequence reads were collapsed and filtered to measure the absolute abundance of every unique TCRbeta CDR3 rearrangement. Productive Simpson clonality was computed per sample as the square root of Simpson's diversity index over productive rearrangements. The immuneACCESS repertoire file appears here via TCRdb, limited to in-frame rearrangements. These files lack a portion of the clones; in checked studies, under half of the deficit traces to unresolved V genes, and the cause of the others is not known. Clone size and V and J calls were adopted from that table, with D and trimming inferred from the DNA. The sample has about 83,000 clones on record, around 86% of them singletons. Together, the top ten hold under 8.5% of the sample.

Here is what the overall study found, with its caveats: The amount of clinical and demographic metadata varied by source and participant and was provided uncurated.

Material: peripheral blood. The TCR comes from a man aged 50 to 60 with active COVID-19. The receptor chain draws on TRBV6-6 and TRBJ1-1, with the D segment identity uncertain. CDR3 loop: CASSPGGAVWNTEAFF. At the DNA level, the sequence is TGTGCCAGCAGCCCCGGCGGAGCGGTTTGGAACACTGAAGCTTTCTTT.